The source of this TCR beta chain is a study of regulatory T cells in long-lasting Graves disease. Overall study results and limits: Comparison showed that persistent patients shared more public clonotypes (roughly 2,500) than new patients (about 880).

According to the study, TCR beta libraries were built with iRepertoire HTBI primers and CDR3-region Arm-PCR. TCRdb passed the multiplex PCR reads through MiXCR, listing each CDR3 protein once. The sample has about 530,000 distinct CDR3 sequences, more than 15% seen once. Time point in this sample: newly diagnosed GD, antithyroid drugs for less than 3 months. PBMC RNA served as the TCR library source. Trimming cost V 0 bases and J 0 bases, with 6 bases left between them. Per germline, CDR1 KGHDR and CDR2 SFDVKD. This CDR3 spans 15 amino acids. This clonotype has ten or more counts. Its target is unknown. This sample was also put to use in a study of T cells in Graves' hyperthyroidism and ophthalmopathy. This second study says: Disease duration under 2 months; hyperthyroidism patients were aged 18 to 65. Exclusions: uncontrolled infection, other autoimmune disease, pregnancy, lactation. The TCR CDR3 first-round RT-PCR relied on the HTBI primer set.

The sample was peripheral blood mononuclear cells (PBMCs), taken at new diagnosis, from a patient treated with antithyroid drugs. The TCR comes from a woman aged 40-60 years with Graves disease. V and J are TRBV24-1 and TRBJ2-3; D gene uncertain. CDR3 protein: CATSDLADSTDTQYF. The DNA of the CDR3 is TGTGCCACCAGTGATTTGGCGGACAGCACAGATACGCAGTATTTT.